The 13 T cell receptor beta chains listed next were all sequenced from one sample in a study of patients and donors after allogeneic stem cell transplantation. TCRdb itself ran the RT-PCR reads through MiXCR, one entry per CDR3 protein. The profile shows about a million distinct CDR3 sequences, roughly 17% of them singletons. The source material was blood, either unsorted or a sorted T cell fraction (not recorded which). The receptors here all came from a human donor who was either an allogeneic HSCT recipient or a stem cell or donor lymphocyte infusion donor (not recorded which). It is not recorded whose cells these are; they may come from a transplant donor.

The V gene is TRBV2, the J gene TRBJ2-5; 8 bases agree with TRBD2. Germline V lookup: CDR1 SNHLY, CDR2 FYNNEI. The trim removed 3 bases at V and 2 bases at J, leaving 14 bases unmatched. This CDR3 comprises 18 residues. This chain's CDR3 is CASSEGAPGLGVQETQYF. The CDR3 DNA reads TGTGCCAGCAGTGAGGGGGCCCCGGGACTAGGTGTTCAAGAGACCCAGTACTTC.

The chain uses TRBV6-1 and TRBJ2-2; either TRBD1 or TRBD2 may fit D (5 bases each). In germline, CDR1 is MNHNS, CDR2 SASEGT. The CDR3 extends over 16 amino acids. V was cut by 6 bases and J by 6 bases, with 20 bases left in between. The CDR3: CASSPGLVNIAGELFF. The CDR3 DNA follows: TGTGCCAGCAGCCCGGGGCTAGTAAATATAGCCGGGGAGCTGTTTTTT.

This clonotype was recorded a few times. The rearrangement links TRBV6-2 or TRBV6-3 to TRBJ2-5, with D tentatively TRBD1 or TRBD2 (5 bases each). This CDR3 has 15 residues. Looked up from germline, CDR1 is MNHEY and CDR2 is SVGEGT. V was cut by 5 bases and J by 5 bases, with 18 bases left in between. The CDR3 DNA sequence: TGTGCCAGCAGTCCCGGGACGGGGCCAAAGGAGACCCAGTACTTC. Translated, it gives CASSPGTGPKETQYF.

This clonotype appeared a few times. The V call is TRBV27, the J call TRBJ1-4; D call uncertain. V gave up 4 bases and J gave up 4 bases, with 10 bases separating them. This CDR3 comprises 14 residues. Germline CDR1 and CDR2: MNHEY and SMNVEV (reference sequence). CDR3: CASSYTRDNEKLFF. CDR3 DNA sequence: TGTGCCAGCAGTTACACGAGAGATAATGAAAAACTGTTTTTT.

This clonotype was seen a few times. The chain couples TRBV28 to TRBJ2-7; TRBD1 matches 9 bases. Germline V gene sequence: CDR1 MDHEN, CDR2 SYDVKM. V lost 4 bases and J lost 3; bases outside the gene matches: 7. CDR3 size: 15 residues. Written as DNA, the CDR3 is TGTGCCAGCAGTTACAGGGGGCGCATGTTCTACGAGCAGTACTTC. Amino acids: CASSYRGRMFYEQYF.

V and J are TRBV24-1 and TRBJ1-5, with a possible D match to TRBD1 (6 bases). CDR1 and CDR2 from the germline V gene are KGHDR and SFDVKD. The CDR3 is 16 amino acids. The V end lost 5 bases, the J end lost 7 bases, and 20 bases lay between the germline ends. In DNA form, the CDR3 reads TGTGCCACCAGTGGGGGGGCAGGCGCCCCTCACCAGCCCCAGCATTTT. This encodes CATSGGAGAPHQPQHF.

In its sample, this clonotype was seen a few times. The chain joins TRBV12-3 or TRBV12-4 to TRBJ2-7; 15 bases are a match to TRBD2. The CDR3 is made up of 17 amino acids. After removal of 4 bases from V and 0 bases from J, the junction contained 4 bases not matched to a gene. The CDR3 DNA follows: TGTGCCAGCAGTTCCGGGACTAGCGGGAGGATCTCCTACGAGCAGTACTTC. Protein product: CASSSGTSGRISYEQYF.

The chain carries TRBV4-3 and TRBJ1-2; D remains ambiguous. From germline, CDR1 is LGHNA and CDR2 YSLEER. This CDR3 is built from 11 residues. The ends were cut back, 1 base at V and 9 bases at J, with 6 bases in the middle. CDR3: CASSQGWRYTF. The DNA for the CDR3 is TGCGCCAGCAGCCAAGGATGGCGCTACACCTTC.

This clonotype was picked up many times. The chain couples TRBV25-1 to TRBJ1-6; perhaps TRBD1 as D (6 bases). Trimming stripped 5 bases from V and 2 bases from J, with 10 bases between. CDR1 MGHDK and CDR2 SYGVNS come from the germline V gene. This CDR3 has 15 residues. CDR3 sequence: CASSPEGAYNSPLHF. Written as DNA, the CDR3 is TGTGCCAGCAGTCCGGAGGGGGCCTATAATTCACCCCTCCACTTT.

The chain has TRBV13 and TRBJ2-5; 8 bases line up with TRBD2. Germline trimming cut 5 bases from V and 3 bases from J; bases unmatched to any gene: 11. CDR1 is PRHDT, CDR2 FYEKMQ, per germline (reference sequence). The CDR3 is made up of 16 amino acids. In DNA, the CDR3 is TGTGCCAGCAGCGCATCTGGTCGAGCGGGAGAAGAGACCCAGTACTTC. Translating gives CASSASGRAGEETQYF.

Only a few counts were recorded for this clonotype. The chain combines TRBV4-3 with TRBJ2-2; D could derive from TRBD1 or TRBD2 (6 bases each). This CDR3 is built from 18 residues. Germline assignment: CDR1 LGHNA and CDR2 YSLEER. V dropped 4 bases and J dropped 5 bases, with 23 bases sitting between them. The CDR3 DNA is TGCGCCAGCAGCCGCGGAAGGGCCCTAGGGGGGAAAACCGGGGAGCTGTTTTTT. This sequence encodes CASSRGRALGGKTGELFF.

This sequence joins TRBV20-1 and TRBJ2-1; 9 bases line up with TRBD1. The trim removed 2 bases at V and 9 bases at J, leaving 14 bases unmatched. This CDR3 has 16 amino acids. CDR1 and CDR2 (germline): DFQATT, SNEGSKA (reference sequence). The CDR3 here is CSARIRTGTGKTEQFF. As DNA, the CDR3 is TGCAGTGCTAGAATAAGAACCGGGACAGGGAAGACTGAGCAGTTCTTC.

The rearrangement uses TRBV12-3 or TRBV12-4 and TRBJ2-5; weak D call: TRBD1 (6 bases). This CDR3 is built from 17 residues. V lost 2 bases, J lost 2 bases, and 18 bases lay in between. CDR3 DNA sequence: TGTGCCAGCAGTTTAAGACACACGGGACACAGACAAGAGACCCAGTACTTC. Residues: CASSLRHTGHRQETQYF.